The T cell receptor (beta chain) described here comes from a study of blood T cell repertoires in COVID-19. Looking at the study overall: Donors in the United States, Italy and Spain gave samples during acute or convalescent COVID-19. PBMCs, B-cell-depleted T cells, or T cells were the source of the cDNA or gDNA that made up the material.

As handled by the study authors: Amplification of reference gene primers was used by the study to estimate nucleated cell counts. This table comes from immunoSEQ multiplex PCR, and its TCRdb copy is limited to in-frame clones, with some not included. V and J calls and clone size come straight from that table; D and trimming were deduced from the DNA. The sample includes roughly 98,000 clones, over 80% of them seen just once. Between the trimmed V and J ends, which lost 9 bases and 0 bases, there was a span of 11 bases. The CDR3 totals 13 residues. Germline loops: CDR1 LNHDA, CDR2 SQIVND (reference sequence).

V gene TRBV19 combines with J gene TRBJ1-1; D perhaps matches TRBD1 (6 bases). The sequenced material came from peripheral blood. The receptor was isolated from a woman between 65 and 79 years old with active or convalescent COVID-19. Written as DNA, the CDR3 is TGTGCCAGGGAGAGGGGGTTGAACACTGAAGCTTTCTTT. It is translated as CARERGLNTEAFF.